This is a list of T cell receptor beta chains from one sample in a study of CD8+CD57+ T cells in acquired aplastic anemia. TCRdb fed the reads into MiXCR, producing one record per CDR3 protein. The repertoire holds some 280,000 distinct CDR3 sequences, 45% to 65% seen once, with 7% to 9% in the top ten. The sequencing input was sorted CD4+, CD8+, or CD8+CD57+ T cells (not recorded which) from PBMCs. The receptors derive from a human donor with severe aplastic anemia or a healthy control (not recorded which). Each CDR3 is given with its conserved first and last residue. The D gene is left open where the match is weak. A row's size may be missing; if present it is once, few, many or a size class.

abundance	v_gene	j_gene	d_gene	CDR3nt	CDR3aa
few	TRBV7-8	TRBJ2-5	TRBD2	TGTGCCAGCAGCTTGACGGGGGGGGGGGAGACCCAGTACTTC	CASSLTGGGETQYF
NA	TRBV6-2/TRBV6-3	TRBJ1-1	NA	TGTGCCAGCAGTAAATCCGGCTTCGGGACTGAAGCTTTCTTT	CASSKSGFGTEAFF
many	TRBV5-6	TRBJ1-5	TRBD1	TGTGCCAGCAGCTCCGGACAGGGGGCTAGGAATCAGCCCCAGCATTTT	CASSSGQGARNQPQHF
NA	TRBV5-6	TRBJ2-7	NA	TGTGCCAGCAGCTTGGAGGGTTGGATTACCTACGAGCAGTACTTC	CASSLEGWITYEQYF
NA	TRBV2	TRBJ2-3	NA	TGTGCCAGCAGTGATGACCTCACCAGCACAGATACGCAGTATTTT	CASSDDLTSTDTQYF
NA	TRBV7-9	TRBJ2-3	NA	TGTGCCAGCAGCCCACTATCGGATACGCAGTATTTT	CASSPLSDTQYF
NA	TRBV2	TRBJ1-4	TRBD1	TGTGCCAGCAGTGATTTGGGACAGGGTAAGGAAAAACTGTTTTTT	CASSDLGQGKEKLFF
NA	TRBV12-3/TRBV12-4	TRBJ1-4	NA	TGTGCCAGCAGTTTAGCCCTAGATGAAAAACTGTTTTTT	CASSLALDEKLFF
few	TRBV7-9	TRBJ2-5	NA	TGTGCCAGCAGCTTATCGTACTGGCAAGAGACCCAGTACTTC	CASSLSYWQETQYF
few	TRBV29-1	TRBJ2-5	NA	TGCAGCGTTGCTTCAGGTCCCGAGACCCAGTACTTC	CSVASGPETQYF
NA	TRBV24-1	TRBJ2-1	TRBD2	TGTGCCACCAGTGATGGACTAGCGGGGGGGAGCTCCTACAATGAGCAGTTCTTC	CATSDGLAGGSSYNEQFF
once	TRBV20-1	TRBJ1-6	NA	TGCAGTGCCTACAAAGGGGTAAATTCACCCCTCCACTTT	CSAYKGVNSPLHF
NA	TRBV19	TRBJ2-7	TRBD2	TGTGCCAGTAGTATATCAGGGTTAGCGGGAGCCTACGAGCAGTACTTC	CASSISGLAGAYEQYF
few	TRBV18	TRBJ2-2	TRBD2	TGTGCCAGCTCACCAAGCGGGGCGAGCACCGGGGAGCTGTTTTTT	CASSPSGASTGELFF
once	TRBV19	TRBJ1-5	TRBD1	TGTGCCAGTAGTATCCCAGGGAGGACAGGGAGGGTAGGCCAGCCCCAGCATTTT	CASSIPGRTGRVGQPQHF
once	TRBV7-2	TRBJ2-7	TRBD1	TGTGCCAGCAACACCGCCGGGACAGAAACCTACGAGCAGTACTTC	CASNTAGTETYEQYF
NA	TRBV19	TRBJ2-5	NA	TGTGCCAGTAGTAGAGGGGAAGGGGCCCAGTACTTC	CASSRGEGAQYF
NA	TRBV6-5	TRBJ2-1	TRBD2	TGTGCCAGCAGTTACTCACTAGCGGGGGACCATGAGCAGTTCTTC	CASSYSLAGDHEQFF
NA	TRBV19	TRBJ1-3	TRBD1	TGTGCCGCAGGACAGGGGGCGGTGGTAAACACCATATATTTT	CAAGQGAVVNTIYF
NA	TRBV7-9	TRBJ2-3	NA	TGTGCCAGCAGCTTAGATACGCCGGGGTTAGATACGCAGTATTTT	CASSLDTPGLDTQYF
NA	TRBV25-1	TRBJ1-3	TRBD1	TGTGCCCCAAACCACGGACAGGGGATTGGAAACACCATATATTTT	CAPNHGQGIGNTIYF
NA	TRBV7-2	TRBJ1-6	NA	TGTGCCAGCAGCTCGGGTGTAGGCAATTCACCCCTCCACTTT	CASSSGVGNSPLHF
NA	TRBV29-1	TRBJ2-5	NA	TGCAGCGTTGAAGGGACCCAGTACTTC	CSVEGTQYF
NA	TRBV7-2	TRBJ2-7	NA	TGTGCCACCTCCGTTACGGGGGGCTTCTACGAGCAGTACTTC	CATSVTGGFYEQYF
NA	TRBV2	TRBJ2-5	NA	TGTGCCAGCCAACAGGGCGGGGTGGCGAAACAAGAGACCCAGTACTTC	CASQQGGVAKQETQYF
NA	TRBV20-1	TRBJ1-1	TRBD1	TGCAGTGCTAGAGACTACCAGGGGGGGACTGAAGCTTTCTTT	CSARDYQGGTEAFF
NA	TRBV20-1	TRBJ2-7	TRBD2	TGCAGTGCTAGCCCTACTAGCGGCATCTACGAGCAGTACTTC	CSASPTSGIYEQYF